This T cell receptor beta chain was found in a study of T cells in Graves' hyperthyroidism and ophthalmopathy. CDR1 and CDR2 from the germline V gene are SGHVS and FNYEAQ. V trimming: 11 bases; J trimming: 0 bases; junction bases outside the gene matches: 4. CDR3 length: 12 residues. The study defined stable Graves' hyperthyroidism as no ophthalmopathy progression within 18 months. Uncontrolled infection, other autoimmune disease, pregnancy and lactation each barred patients from inclusion. Researchers took RNA transcripts and amplified the TCR beta CDR3 regions from them. An initial round of RT-PCR targeting the TCR CDR3 relied on the HTBI primer set. TCRdb called the multiplex PCR reads again in MiXCR, with one record for every CDR3 protein. The sample has approximately 590,000 distinct CDR3 sequences; about half are singletons.

This receptor was obtained from a young woman with Graves' hyperthyroidism. Sequenced: peripheral blood or thyroid tissue (not recorded which). This chain joins TRBV7-6 and TRBJ2-7; 7 bases align to TRBD1. CDR3 nucleotides: TGTGCCCAGACAGGGAGCTCCTACGAGCAGTACTTC. Translated, it gives CAQTGSSYEQYF.